This entry lists 25 T cell receptor beta chains sequenced from one sample in a study of metastatic and nonmetastatic thyroid tumors. TCRdb redid the clone calls on the PCR reads using MiXCR. This table has fewer than 12,000 clones, around 30% appearing once. Thyroid surgery was preceded by no treatment in any patient. The sequencing sample was made of tumor tissue. These receptors came from a male donor with papillary thyroid cancer or a benign thyroid nodule (not recorded which). Some clones in this sample may be carry-over from other donors' samples.

The genes are TRBV5-1 and TRBJ2-7; D is perhaps TRBD1 or TRBD2 (5 bases each). The V gene's germline CDR1 is SGHRS and CDR2 YFSETQ. V was cut by 0 bases and J by 2 bases, with 9 bases left in between. The CDR3 is made up of 14 amino acids. The DNA of the CDR3 is TGCGCCAGCAGCTTGGAGGGGAGTACCTACGAGCAGTACTTC. As protein: CASSLEGSTYEQYF.

Regarding this clone: One end of the junction is discordant with germline, which a read error may explain. For the CDR3, the DNA is TGCCCCAGCAGCCACACACTAGCGGGGAAAGAGACCCAGTACTTC. Its protein is CPSSHTLAGKETQYF. The V gene is TRBV4-1, the J gene TRBJ2-5, with 10 nucleotides matching TRBD2. This CDR3 has 15 amino acids. Germline lookup yields CDR1 MGHRA and CDR2 YSYEKL.

DNA of the CDR3: TGTGCCAGCAGTACAGGGGGCTCCTATAATTCACCCCTCCACTTT. As protein: CASSTGGSYNSPLHF. V usage is TRBV2 and J usage is TRBJ1-6; 8 bases agree with TRBD1. Germline V CDR1 and CDR2: SNHLY, FYNNEI. V gave up 5 bases and J gave up 0 bases; unmatched junction bases: 0. The CDR3 is made up of 15 amino acids.

This clone occurred many times. The chain has TRBV28 and TRBJ2-5; D is undetermined. The CDR3 has 13 residues. The V and J ends lost 4 bases and 4 bases respectively, with 10 bases between them. Germline-derived CDR1 and CDR2 are MDHEN and SYDVKM. CDR3 coding DNA: TGTGCCAGCAGTTCCCCCTCCCTAGAGACCCAGTACTTC. It is translated as CASSSPSLETQYF.

This clone was counted between two and nine times. V usage is TRBV3-1 and J usage is TRBJ2-1; tentatively, D is TRBD2 (6 bases). Trimming left V 2 bases short and J 8 bases short, with 13 bases between. This CDR3 contains 14 residues. Germline V gene data show CDR1 as LGHDT and CDR2 as YNNKEL (reference sequence). The CDR3 sequence is CASSQLVGRDEQFF. CDR3 nucleotide sequence: TGTGCCAGCAGCCAACTTGTCGGGAGAGATGAGCAGTTCTTC.

For this clone: Sequence at one end of the junction differs from germline and may be a read error. The chain is built from TRBV19 and TRBJ1-6; D unresolved. The CDR3 totals 13 residues. Germline CDR1 is LNHDA and CDR2 is SQIVND (reference sequence). DNA of the CDR3: TGTGCCAGTAATCCCCGAGAAAATTCACCCCTAAACTTT. Protein sequence: CASNPRENSPLNF.

This clone is labeled medium-sized (0.01 to 0.1%). Other DNA sequences in the sample encode the same CDR3. The rearrangement links TRBV19 to TRBJ2-3; TRBD2 aligns across 8 bases. Germline trimming cut 9 bases from V and 6 bases from J; bases unmatched to any gene: 11. The germline V gene encodes CDR1 LNHDA and CDR2 SQIVND (reference sequence). The CDR3 consists of 14 residues. The CDR3 spells CASHRGGPGDTQYF. DNA for the CDR3: TGTGCCAGCCATCGGGGGGGCCCTGGGGATACGCAGTATTTT.

The rearrangement uses TRBV5-1 and TRBJ2-5, with 11 nucleotides matching TRBD2. Losses at the gene ends were 6 bases for V and 7 bases for J; bases not matched to a gene: 11. Germline assignment: CDR1 SGHRS and CDR2 YFSETQ. The CDR3 totals 15 residues. Written as DNA, the CDR3 is TGCGCCAGCACCGGAACTAGCGGGAGTAGTACGACCCAGTACTTC. Its protein product is CASTGTSGSSTTQYF.

The J gene is TRBJ2-3, the V gene TRBV5-5; 7 positions agree with TRBD1. In germline, CDR1 is SGHKS, CDR2 YYEKEE (reference sequence). This CDR3 region has 14 residues. J gave up 0 bases and V 4 bases, and 2 bases lay outside the gene matches. The CDR3 reads CASSRDRSTDTQYF. The CDR3, as DNA: TGTGCCAGCAGCCGGGACAGAAGCACAGATACGCAGTATTTT. The complete variable domain, with remaining parts taken from reference TRBV5-5 and TRBJ2-3, reads DAGVTQSPTHLIKTRGQQVTLRCSPISGHKSVSWYQQVLGQGPQFIFQYYEKEERGRGNFPDRFSARQFPNYSSELNVNALLLGDSALYLCASSRDRSTDTQYFGPGTRLTVL.

Turning to this clone: At one boundary the junction diverges from the germline segment, which might be a read error. Written as DNA, the CDR3 is TGTGCCAGCAGTGAATGGGGGGCGCGTCTCGAGCATTACTTC. Translation gives CASSEWGARLEHYF. V and J are TRBV6-1 and TRBJ2-7; D could derive from TRBD1 or TRBD2 (6 bases each). The CDR3 runs to 14 residues. CDR1 is MNHNS, CDR2 SASEGT, per germline.

The chain is built from TRBV6-1 and TRBJ2-7, with a tentative D call TRBD1 (6 bases). Germline V gene data show CDR1 as MNHNS and CDR2 as SASEGT. Trimming left V 3 bases short and J 3 bases short, with 18 bases between. This CDR3 has 16 amino acids. The CDR3 protein is CASSDLLDSGHYEQYV. For the CDR3, the DNA is TGTGCCAGCAGTGATCTGTTGGACAGTGGACACTACGAGCAGTACGTC.

This rearrangement joins TRBV28 to TRBJ2-1, with D possibly TRBD1 on 5 matching bases. Looked up from germline, CDR1 is MDHEN and CDR2 is SYDVKM. V gave up 2 bases and J gave up 7 bases, with 6 bases separating them. This CDR3 is 12 amino acids long. The CDR3 is CASSLGANEQFF. The CDR3 DNA follows: TGTGCCAGCAGTTTAGGGGCGAATGAGCAGTTCTTC.

CDR3 sequence reads: CASSLGVAGYEQYF. The CDR3 nucleotides are TGTGCCAGCAGCTTAGGGGTAGCAGGCTACGAGCAGTACTTC. The chain links TRBV11-2 to TRBJ2-7; D not resolved. V lost 1 base and J 3 bases, leaving 10 bases between the germline ends. Germline V gives CDR1 SGHAT, CDR2 FQNNGV. The CDR3 runs 14 residues. Looking up the rest from reference TRBV11-2 and TRBJ2-7 gives the full variable domain: EAGVAQSPRYKIIEKRQSVAFWCNPISGHATLYWYQQILGQGPKLLIQFQNNGVVDDSQLPKDRFSAERLKGVDSTLKIQPAKLEDSAVYLCASSLGVAGYEQYFGPGTRLTVT.

V is TRBV20-1 and J is TRBJ2-1; 13 bases are a match to TRBD2. Germline loops: CDR1 DFQATT, CDR2 SNEGSKA (reference sequence). This CDR3 has 14 amino acids. The V segment lost 1 base and the J segment 10 bases; nucleotides outside the gene matches: 4. CDR3 bases: TGCAGTGCTAGAGGGGGACTAGCGGGGAACGAGCAGTTCTTC. It yields the protein CSARGGLAGNEQFF.

The chain links TRBV27 to TRBJ1-6; 9 bases fit TRBD1. Germline CDR1 and CDR2: MNHEY and SMNVEV (reference sequence). The CDR3 has 14 residues. Trimming took 6 bases from V and 3 from J; bases not matched to a gene: 0. CDR3 nucleotides: TGTGCCAGCAGGACAGGGGGCTATAATTCACCCCTCCACTTT. Translated: CASRTGGYNSPLHF.

The genes are TRBV5-1 and TRBJ1-6; D gene unclear. Trimming cost V 4 bases and J 10 bases, with 12 bases left between them. The CDR3 spans 13 residues. Per the germline V gene, CDR1 is SGHRS and CDR2 is YFSETQ. CDR3 DNA sequence: TGCGCCAGCAGCAGGGAGACGGGATCACCCCTCCACTTT. Translation: CASSRETGSPLHF.

The chain joins TRBV30 to TRBJ1-2; 8 positions agree with TRBD1. The CDR3 is 15 amino acids. V lost 0 bases to trimming and J lost 7 bases; unmatched junction nucleotides: 10. The germline V gene encodes CDR1 GTSNPN and CDR2 SVGIG (reference sequence). CDR3 sequence reads: CAWSVQGANVPGYTF. The CDR3 bases are TGTGCCTGGAGTGTGCAGGGGGCGAACGTTCCTGGCTACACCTTC.

This clone was counted only a few times. The chain uses TRBV6-1 and TRBJ2-1; D remains unclear. V lost 4 bases and J 2 bases, leaving 15 bases between the germline ends. The CDR3 is 16 amino acids. Per the germline V gene, CDR1 is MNHNS and CDR2 is SASEGT. CDR3 loop: CASSALPGFTYNEQFF. The CDR3 DNA sequence: TGTGCCAGCAGTGCTCTCCCGGGCTTTACCTACAATGAGCAGTTCTTC.

In its sample, this clone was seen many times. The chain is built from TRBV27 and TRBJ2-5; a possible D gene is TRBD2 (5 bases). This CDR3 region has 14 residues. Trimming stripped 6 bases from V and 5 bases from J, with 16 bases between. Per the germline V gene, CDR1 is MNHEY and CDR2 is SMNVEV (reference sequence). The CDR3 reads CASSRRRALETQYF. The CDR3 DNA reads as TGTGCCAGCAGCCGAAGGCGGGCCCTGGAGACCCAGTACTTC.

The rearrangement uses TRBV28 and TRBJ2-7; unclear D gene. The CDR3 is 13 residues long. Trimming left V 4 bases short and J 5 bases short, with 12 bases between. Germline-derived CDR1 and CDR2 are MDHEN and SYDVKM. CDR3 in amino acids: CASSSTLDHEQYF. For the CDR3, the DNA is TGTGCCAGCAGTTCTACCCTGGACCACGAGCAGTACTTC.

This rearrangement joins TRBV6-2 or TRBV6-3 to TRBJ1-1, with a weak D call TRBD1 (5 bases). V was trimmed by 5 bases and J by 8 bases, leaving 15 bases between them. CDR3 length equals 13 residues. The germline gives CDR1 MNHEY, CDR2 SVGEGT. The CDR3 coding sequence is TGTGCCAGCAGTCGGGGGGACCCCCGGGAAGCTTTCTTT. Amino acid sequence: CASSRGDPREAFF.

This chain joins TRBV20-1 and TRBJ1-2; 10 bases map to TRBD1. Germline trimming cut 0 bases from V and 3 bases from J; bases unmatched to any gene: 7. This CDR3 has 16 amino acids. The germline CDR1 and CDR2 sequences are DFQATT and SNEGSKA (reference sequence). CDR3 protein: CSARDRRTGGYYGYTF. CDR3 sequence (DNA): TGCAGTGCTAGAGACCGCAGGACAGGGGGATACTATGGCTACACCTTC.

The CDR3 spells CASSFPSVSSYEQYF. In nucleotides, the CDR3 is TGTGCCAGCAGCTTTCCTAGCGTTAGCTCCTACGAGCAGTACTTC. The chain links TRBV7-9 to TRBJ2-7; possible D gene TRBD2, 6 bases. Germline V gene sequence: CDR1 SEHNR, CDR2 FQNEAQ (reference sequence). The CDR3 contains 15 residues. Trimming stripped 3 bases from V and 0 bases from J, with 12 bases between.

This clone was picked up a small number of times. The chain combines TRBV6-2 or TRBV6-3 with TRBJ2-1; 14 bases agree with TRBD2. The CDR3 covers 15 residues. In germline, CDR1 is MNHEY, CDR2 SVGEGT. V lost 8 bases, J lost 5 bases, and 5 bases stayed unmatched. The CDR3 DNA sequence: TGTGCCAGCGGACTGGGACTAGCGGGGGACAATGAGCAGTTCTTC. It yields the protein CASGLGLAGDNEQFF.

This clone appeared many times. The rearrangement joins TRBV29-1 to TRBJ2-1; D gene uncertain. Trimming cost V 2 bases and J 7 bases, with 9 bases left between them. The CDR3 consists of 12 residues. Germline CDR1 and CDR2: SQVTM and ANQGSEA. The CDR3 loop reads CSVELDGNEQFF. Written as DNA, the CDR3 is TGCAGCGTTGAACTGGATGGGAATGAGCAGTTCTTC.